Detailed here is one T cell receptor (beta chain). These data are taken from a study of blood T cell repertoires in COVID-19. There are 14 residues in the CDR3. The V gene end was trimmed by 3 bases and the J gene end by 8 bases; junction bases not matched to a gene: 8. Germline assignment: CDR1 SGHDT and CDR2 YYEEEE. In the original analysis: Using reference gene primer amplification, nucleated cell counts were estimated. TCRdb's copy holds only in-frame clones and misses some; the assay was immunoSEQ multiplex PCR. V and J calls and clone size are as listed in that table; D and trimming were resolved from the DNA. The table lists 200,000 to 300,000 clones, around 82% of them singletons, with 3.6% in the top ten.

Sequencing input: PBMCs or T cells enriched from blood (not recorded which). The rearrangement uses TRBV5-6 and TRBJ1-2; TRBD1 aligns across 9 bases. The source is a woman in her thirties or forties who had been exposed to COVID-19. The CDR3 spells CASSSGTGLSGYTF. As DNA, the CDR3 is TGTGCCAGCAGCTCGGGGACAGGGTTATCCGGCTACACCTTC.